These 9 T cell receptor beta chains share one sample of origin, sequenced in a study of vaccination effects on CD4 cells after COVID-19. Generated by immunoSEQ multiplex PCR, the TCRdb table keeps only in-frame clones and is missing some. The sample has 45,000 to 70,000 clones, more than 75% seen once. These TCRs are of unknown antigen specificity. Using viral peptide pools, the ViraFEST assay grew out antigen-specific CD4+ T cells prior to sequencing. When more than 9 days of culture had elapsed, CD4+ T cells were isolated. The person had a PCR-confirmed SARS-CoV-2 infection during March to December 2020. Sequenced material: CD4+ T cells from PBMCs cultured with HIV peptides, taken before COVID-19 vaccination. Subset denoted: HIV-1 Nef peptide pool negative control/reference culture. These TCRs come from a human donor who had a prior SARS-CoV-2 infection.

The chain employs TRBV18 and TRBJ2-5; D gene ambiguous. The CDR3 is made up of 13 amino acids. Trimming took off 5 bases at V and 5 bases at J, with 12 bases between the two ends. Germline loops: CDR1 KGHSH, CDR2 LQKENI. The CDR3 reads CASSEDTGETQYF. Here the CDR3 DNA reads TGTGCCAGCTCAGAGGATACTGGGGAGACCCAGTACTTC.

The V gene is TRBV30, the J gene TRBJ2-1; D is uncertain. Germline CDR1 GTSNPN, CDR2 SVGIG (reference sequence). This CDR3 spans 11 amino acids. Trimming stripped 0 bases from V and 6 bases from J, with 3 bases between. CDR3 nucleotides: TGTGCCTGGAGTGTCTTCAATGAGCAGTTCTTC. Its protein product is CAWSVFNEQFF.

This chain connects TRBV6-7 to TRBJ1-5, with unresolved D. TRBV6-7 is identified as an open reading frame with a role that is uncertain. The germline V and J ends were trimmed by 0 bases and 7 bases, with 16 bases remaining between them. CDR3 length equals 16 residues. DNA of the CDR3: TGTGCCAGCAGTTACTCGGGCCCCAAAGGTGGACAGCCCCAGCATTTT. Protein sequence: CASSYSGPKGGQPQHF.

This chain joins TRBV2 and TRBJ2-7, with no clear D. The CDR3 totals 15 residues. The germline V gene encodes CDR1 SNHLY and CDR2 FYNNEI. V lost 6 bases and J 3 bases, leaving 18 bases between the germline ends. This CDR3 is CASSGAWQTNYEQYF. The CDR3 nucleotides read TGTGCCAGCAGCGGTGCTTGGCAGACAAACTACGAGCAGTACTTC.

This clone was picked up a small number of times. V gene TRBV7-2 combines with J gene TRBJ2-1; D may be TRBD2 (5 bases). The CDR3 runs to 14 residues. V lost 1 base and J 7 bases, leaving 11 bases between the germline ends. CDR1 SGHTA and CDR2 FQGNSA come from the germline V gene. The CDR3, as DNA: TGTGCCAGCAGCTTAGTCGAGGGAAGGAATGAGCAGTTCTTC. Its protein product is CASSLVEGRNEQFF.

This CDR3 is CASSPGAAPKETQYF. CDR3 coding DNA: TGTGCCAGCAGCCCGGGGGCAGCTCCTAAAGAGACCCAGTACTTC. The V call is TRBV7-9, the J call TRBJ2-5, with D possibly being TRBD1 or TRBD2 (6 bases each). V was trimmed by 5 bases and J by 3 bases, leaving 16 bases between them. This CDR3 is built from 15 residues. CDR1 and CDR2 (germline): SEHNR, FQNEAQ (reference sequence).

The genes are TRBV7-9 and TRBJ2-1; 11 bases line up with TRBD2. Per the germline V gene, CDR1 is SEHNR and CDR2 is FQNEAQ (reference sequence). This CDR3 contains 15 residues. J lost 7 bases, V lost 8 bases, and 10 bases had no gene match. The CDR3: CASAPLAGGSNEQFF. CDR3 bases: TGTGCCAGCGCCCCCCTAGCGGGAGGATCTAATGAGCAGTTCTTC.

The chain has TRBV3-1 (or the pseudogene TRBV3-2) and TRBJ1-4; 10 bases match TRBD1. The junction had 6 bases not matched to a gene; V was cut back by 4 bases and J by 7 bases. Germline values: CDR1 LGHDT, CDR2 YNNKEL (reference sequence). The CDR3 loop spans 15 amino acids. The CDR3 sequence: CASSRATGGGEKLFF. DNA for the CDR3: TGTGCCAGCAGCCGCGCGACAGGGGGCGGTGAAAAACTGTTTTTT.

The V gene is TRBV6-2 or TRBV6-3, the J gene TRBJ1-2; the D is unclear. The germline V and J ends were trimmed by 5 bases and 4 bases, with 11 bases remaining between them. This CDR3 is 13 amino acids long. Germline V lookup: CDR1 MNHEY, CDR2 SVGEGT. CDR3 loop: CASSVQRSYGYTF. The CDR3 bases are TGTGCCAGCAGTGTGCAGCGAAGCTATGGCTACACCTTC.